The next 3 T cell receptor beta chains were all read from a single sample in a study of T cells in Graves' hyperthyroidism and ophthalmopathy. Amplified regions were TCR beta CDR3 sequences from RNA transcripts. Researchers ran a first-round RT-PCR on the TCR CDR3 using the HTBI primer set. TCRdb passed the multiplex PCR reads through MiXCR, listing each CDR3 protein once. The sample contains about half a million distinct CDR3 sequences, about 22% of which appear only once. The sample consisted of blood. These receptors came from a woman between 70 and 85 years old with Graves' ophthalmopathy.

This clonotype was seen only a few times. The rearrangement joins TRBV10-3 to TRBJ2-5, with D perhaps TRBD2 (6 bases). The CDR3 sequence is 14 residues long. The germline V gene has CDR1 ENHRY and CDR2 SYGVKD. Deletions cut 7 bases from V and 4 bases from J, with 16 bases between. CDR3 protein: CAIKALGGIETQYF. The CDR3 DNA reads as TGTGCCATCAAAGCGCTCGGGGGAATAGAGACCCAGTACTTC.

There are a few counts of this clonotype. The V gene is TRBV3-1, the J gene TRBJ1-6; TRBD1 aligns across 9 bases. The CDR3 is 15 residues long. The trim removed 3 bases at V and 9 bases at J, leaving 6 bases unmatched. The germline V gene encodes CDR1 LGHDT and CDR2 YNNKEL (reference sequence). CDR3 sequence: CASSQNRGRFSPLHF. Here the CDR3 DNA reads TGTGCCAGCAGCCAGAACAGGGGGCGATTTTCACCCCTCCACTTT. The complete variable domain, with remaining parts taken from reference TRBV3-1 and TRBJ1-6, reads DTAVSQTPKYLVTQMGNDKSIKCEQNLGHDTMYWYKQDSKKFLKIMFSYNNKELIINETVPNRFSPKSPDKAHLNLHINSLELGDSAVYFCASSQNRGRFSPLHFGNGTRLTVT.

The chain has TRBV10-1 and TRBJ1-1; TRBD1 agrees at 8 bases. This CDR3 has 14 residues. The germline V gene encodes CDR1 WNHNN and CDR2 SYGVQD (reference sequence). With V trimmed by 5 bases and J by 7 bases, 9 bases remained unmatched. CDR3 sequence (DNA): TGCGCCAGCAGTTCGACGGGGGACAGGCTTGAAGCTTTCTTT. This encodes CASSSTGDRLEAFF.